This T cell receptor (beta chain) was captured by sequencing in a study of patients and donors after allogeneic stem cell transplantation. TCRdb processed the RT-PCR reads anew with MiXCR; each CDR3 protein has one entry. The sample holds about 1,800 distinct CDR3 sequences, 13% to 15% seen once. This clonotype qualifies as medium-sized. The CDR3 is made up of 11 amino acids. V lost 5 bases and J lost 7, with 8 bases in between. CDR1 SGHAT and CDR2 FQNNGV come from the germline V gene. The receptor comes from a human donor who was either an allogeneic HSCT recipient or a stem cell or donor lymphocyte infusion donor (not recorded which). It is not recorded whose cells these are; they may come from a transplant donor. V and J are TRBV11-2 and TRBJ1-1; D not certain. The sequenced sample consisted of blood, either unsorted or a sorted T cell fraction (not recorded which). DNA of the CDR3: TGTGCCAGCAGCACCATTATTGAAGCTTTCTTT. Its protein product is CASSTIIEAFF.